The 9 T cell receptor beta chains given below trace back to one sample, sequenced in a study of naive and memory T cell subsets. The beta constant-region primer was an equimolar mix of two oligonucleotides covering TRBC1 and TRBC2. Ligated cDNA was amplified by four rounds of PCR with nested alpha and beta constant-region primers and SP2. TCRdb re-derived calls from the UMI-ligation and nested PCR reads in MiXCR, one entry per CDR3 protein. The sample holds 15,000 to 20,000 distinct CDR3 sequences, approximately 9.4% seen once. Sequencing was carried out using central memory CD8+ T cells from blood. The source is a human donor in good health.

By sample fraction, this clonotype is medium-sized. The chain uses TRBV27 and TRBJ1-3; D is unclear. CDR3 length equals 16 residues. V dropped 6 bases and J dropped 0 bases, with 15 bases sitting between them. Germline V CDR1 and CDR2: MNHEY, SMNVEV (reference sequence). The CDR3 is CASRQGPMSSGNTIYF. The CDR3 coding sequence is TGTGCCAGCAGACAAGGGCCGATGAGCTCTGGAAACACCATATATTTT.

This chain uses TRBV27 with TRBJ2-1; TRBD2 matches at 7 bases. The junction had 10 bases not matched to a gene; V was cut back by 5 bases and J by 9 bases. Germline V gene lookup returns CDR1 MNHEY and CDR2 SMNVEV (reference sequence). The CDR3 runs 14 residues. The CDR3 is CASSTPRSGAEQFF. The CDR3 nucleotides read TGTGCCAGCAGTACACCCAGGAGCGGGGCTGAGCAGTTCTTC.

This clonotype was seen a few times. The gene calls are TRBV6-2 or TRBV6-3 and TRBJ2-5; unclear D gene. V was cut by 11 bases and J by 2 bases, with 3 bases left in between. Germline CDR1 and CDR2: MNHEY and SVGEGT. CDR3 length: 9 residues. CDR3 region: CAVQETQYF. In DNA form, the CDR3 reads TGTGCCGTTCAAGAGACCCAGTACTTC.

The genes are TRBV2 and TRBJ2-6; TRBD1 agrees at 8 bases. CDR3 size: 17 residues. Trimming took 9 bases from V and 0 from J; bases not matched to a gene: 10. Germline V gene data show CDR1 as SNHLY and CDR2 as FYNNEI. This CDR3 reads CASRTGGSYSGANVLTF. CDR3 nucleotides: TGTGCCAGTAGAACAGGGGGATCTTACTCTGGGGCCAACGTCCTGACTTTC.

This chain joins TRBV4-1 and TRBJ2-1; D is uncertain. Deletions cut 8 bases from V and 0 bases from J, with 17 bases between. Germline V gene sequence: CDR1 MGHRA, CDR2 YSYEKL. The CDR3 covers 16 residues. The chain's CDR3 is CASGPGLPYSYNEQFF. Here the CDR3 DNA reads TGCGCCAGCGGGCCGGGTCTTCCTTACTCCTACAATGAGCAGTTCTTC.

This clonotype has only a few counts. The gene calls are TRBV7-3 and TRBJ2-1, with 14 bases aligning to TRBD2. Germline V gene lookup returns CDR1 SGHTA and CDR2 FQGTGA. This CDR3 spans 17 amino acids. The V gene end was trimmed by 4 bases and the J gene end by 0 bases; junction bases not matched to a gene: 2. CDR3 sequence: CASSSGTSGSSYNEQFF. The CDR3, as DNA: TGTGCCAGCAGCTCAGGGACTAGCGGGAGCTCCTACAATGAGCAGTTCTTC.

This clonotype showed up just a few times. This chain uses TRBV7-9 with TRBJ2-1; D assignment may be TRBD1 or TRBD2 (5 bases each). Trimming stripped 2 bases from V and 6 bases from J, with 26 bases between. CDR3 size: 19 residues. In germline, CDR1 is SEHNR, CDR2 FQNEAQ (reference sequence). CDR3 DNA sequence: TGTGCCAGCAGCTTAAGCCGCCGGGACCTCGGTAGTCGGAGCAATGAGCAGTTCTTC. This encodes CASSLSRRDLGSRSNEQFF.

Ten or more counts support this clonotype. The CDR3 spells CASSEAESLNTEAFF. DNA of the CDR3: TGTGCCAGCAGCGAAGCGGAGTCTTTGAACACTGAAGCTTTCTTT. This sequence joins TRBV28 and TRBJ1-1; D is unclear. Trimming shortened V by 6 bases and J by 0 bases, and 14 bases separated the two germline ends. Germline CDR1 and CDR2: MDHEN and SYDVKM. CDR3 length equals 15 residues.

In its sample, this clonotype was seen a few times. The chain uses TRBV4-2 and TRBJ2-5; D uncertain. The CDR3 spans 12 residues. CDR1 is LGHNA, CDR2 YNFKEQ, per germline. The V and J ends lost 0 bases and 5 bases respectively, with 4 bases between them. This CDR3 is CASSQDRETQYF. Written as DNA, the CDR3 is TGTGCCAGCAGCCAAGACAGGGAGACCCAGTACTTC.